This TCR beta chain was identified during a study of T and B cells in COVID-19 patients. Looking at the study overall: Blood was sampled from COVID-19 patients who were either actively infected or recovered.

The CDR3 consists of 15 residues. Germline V CDR1 and CDR2: MNHEY, SVGAGI. The V end lost 6 bases, the J end lost 4 bases, and 17 bases lay between the germline ends. This clonotype is medium-sized in the sample. Antigen unknown. Each TRB amplification used about 250-550 ng of genomic DNA from blood. Study-level findings and limits: Clonality of TRB repertoires was high in active COVID-19; recovery brought above-healthy diversity and richness. Patients with COVID-19 reportedly showed strongly skewed T cell receptor beta variable and joining gene usage.

BIOMED2 TRB-A/B primer pools were used in multiplex TRB PCR. TCRdb re-called the multiplex PCR reads with MiXCR, one entry per CDR3 protein. The sample carries about 7,600 distinct CDR3 sequences, over 25% recorded once. Sequenced material: blood. The gene calls are TRBV6-5 and TRBJ2-3, with D maybe TRBD2 (6 bases). This receptor was identified in a human donor with active COVID-19. CDR3 bases: TGTGCCAGCAGCCCCGGGAGCCGGGGCTCAGATACGCAGTATTTT. The encoded protein is CASSPGSRGSDTQYF.